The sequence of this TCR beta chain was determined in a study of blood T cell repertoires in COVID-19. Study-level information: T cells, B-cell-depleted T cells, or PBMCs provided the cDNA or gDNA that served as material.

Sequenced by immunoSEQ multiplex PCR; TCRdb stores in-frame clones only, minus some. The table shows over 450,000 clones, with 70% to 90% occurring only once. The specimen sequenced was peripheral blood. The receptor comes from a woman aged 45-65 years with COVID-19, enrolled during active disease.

CDR3 nucleotides: TGTGCCAGCAGTCCGGGGACACCCAGAGGGACTGAAGCTTTCTTT. Translating gives CASSPGTPRGTEAFF. The chain joins TRBV27 to TRBJ1-1, with a tentative D call TRBD1 (6 bases). Germline V gene lookup returns CDR1 MNHEY and CDR2 SMNVEV (reference sequence). The CDR3 totals 15 residues. Trimming took 5 bases from V and 5 from J, leaving 18 bases between them.